Following are 29 T cell receptor beta chains from one sample sequenced in a study of CD8 T cells in ankylosing spondylitis. One entry per CDR3 protein, called by TCRdb with MiXCR from the 5' RACE reads. Here the sample spans roughly 100,000 distinct CDR3 sequences, around 24% being singletons. Sequences were obtained from synovial fluid, either unsorted or a sorted T cell fraction (not recorded which). The receptors were gathered from a male donor with ankylosing spondylitis.

V gene TRBV5-1 combines with J gene TRBJ1-2; D uncertain. The V and J ends lost 4 bases and 3 bases respectively, with 10 bases between them. The CDR3 loop spans 13 amino acids. Germline-derived CDR1 and CDR2 are SGHRS and YFSETQ. The CDR3 DNA is TGCGCCAGCAGCCGGACCACGGACTATGGCTACACCTTC. Protein sequence: CASSRTTDYGYTF.

This chain connects TRBV7-8 to TRBJ2-2; 8 nucleotides align to TRBD2. The V gene's germline CDR1 is SGHVS and CDR2 FQNEAQ. The ends lost 5 bases at V and 6 bases at J; junction bases unmatched: 11. CDR3 length: 16 residues. This CDR3 reads CASSPGGQQHAGELFF. The CDR3 region has the DNA TGTGCCAGCAGCCCGGGGGGGCAGCAGCATGCCGGGGAGCTGTTTTTT.

There are many counts of this clonotype. V gene TRBV7-2 combines with J gene TRBJ2-5, with 8 positions matching TRBD2. This CDR3 has 15 residues. The J segment lost 9 bases and the V segment lost 4 bases, leaving 13 bases of the junction unmatched. The germline CDR1 and CDR2 sequences are SGHTA and FQGNSA. The CDR3 loop reads CASSSLTSAVFSQYF. The CDR3 nucleotides read TGTGCCAGCAGCTCGTTGACTAGCGCTGTATTCTCCCAGTACTTC.

J is TRBJ2-7 and V is TRBV6-1; 8 bases align to TRBD2. Germline V gene data show CDR1 as MNHNS and CDR2 as SASEGT. The CDR3 is 14 residues long. With V trimmed by 5 bases and J by 0 bases, 3 bases remained unmatched. CDR3 sequence: CASSRTSSSYEQYV. The CDR3 DNA sequence: TGTGCCAGCAGTCGGACTAGCAGCTCCTACGAGCAGTACGTC.

The V gene is TRBV4-2, the J gene TRBJ2-1; 7 positions agree with TRBD1. CDR3 length equals 15 residues. V lost 4 bases, J lost 7 bases, and 10 bases stayed unmatched. Germline assignment: CDR1 LGHNA and CDR2 YNFKEQ. The CDR3: CASSLTGVSSNEQFF. In DNA, the CDR3 is TGTGCCAGCAGCCTTACAGGGGTGTCAAGTAATGAGCAGTTCTTC.

The V call is TRBV5-1, the J call TRBJ2-1, with 10 nucleotides matching TRBD2. CDR3 length: 15 residues. V lost 7 bases, J lost 4 bases, and 8 bases stayed unmatched. CDR1 and CDR2 (germline): SGHRS, YFSETQ. The CDR3 coding sequence is TGCGCCAGCCGCCCAGCGGGAGGGTCTTACAATGAGCAGTTCTTC. It codes for CASRPAGGSYNEQFF.

The chain recombines TRBV5-1 with TRBJ2-2, with unresolved D. The germline CDR1 and CDR2 sequences are SGHRS and YFSETQ. The CDR3 sequence is 13 residues long. V was trimmed by 3 bases and J by 4 bases, leaving 7 bases between them. The CDR3 nucleotides read TGCGCCAGCAGCTCTATGGGCACCGGGGAGCTGTTTTTT. Translated: CASSSMGTGELFF. Full variable domain (outside the CDR3, taken from reference TRBV5-1 and TRBJ2-2): KAGVTQTPRYLIKTRGQQVTLSCSPISGHRSVSWYQQTPGQGLQFLFEYFSETQRNKGNFPGRFSGRQFSNSRSEMNVSTLELGDSALYLCASSSMGTGELFFGEGSRLTVL.

This clonotype was seen a handful of times. The chain links TRBV28 to TRBJ1-1, with no clear D. The CDR3 contains 13 residues. The V gene lost 7 bases and the J gene lost 4 bases, with 13 bases spanning the gap. The germline V gene encodes CDR1 MDHEN and CDR2 SYDVKM. Written as DNA, the CDR3 is TGTGCCAGCACCCTACCGTTGGGCACTGAAGCTTTCTTT. It is translated as CASTLPLGTEAFF.

This clonotype was counted many times. This chain links TRBV12-3 or TRBV12-4 with TRBJ1-2; 7 nucleotides match TRBD1. This CDR3 is 13 amino acids long. J gave up 6 bases and V 3 bases, and 4 bases lay outside the gene matches. This CDR3 reads CASSFNRGDGYTF. The CDR3 bases are TGTGCCAGCAGTTTTAACAGGGGTGATGGCTACACCTTC.

The chain recombines TRBV9 with TRBJ2-2; 8 positions agree with TRBD2. The V and J ends lost 3 bases and 2 bases, in that order; junction bases with no gene match: 6. CDR1 is SGDLS and CDR2 is YYNGEE in the germline V gene. This CDR3 has 16 amino acids. The CDR3 nucleotides read TGTGCCAGCAGCGCCATCGTAGCGGGAAACACCGGGGAGCTGTTTTTT. Protein: CASSAIVAGNTGELFF.

The table lists this clonotype with a few counts. The V and J genes are TRBV20-1 and TRBJ1-1; 10 bases agree with TRBD1. V was clipped by 1 base and J by 6 bases; unmatched bases: 11. The CDR3 runs to 16 residues. Germline V gene sequence: CDR1 DFQATT, CDR2 SNEGSKA (reference sequence). CDR3 amino acids: CSARGPGTGVFSEAFF. The CDR3 coding sequence is TGCAGTGCTAGAGGCCCCGGGACAGGGGTTTTCTCTGAAGCTTTCTTT.

This clonotype turned up a few times. This chain joins TRBV30 and TRBJ2-5, with D perhaps matching TRBD1 or TRBD2 (5 bases each). Between the trimmed V and J ends, which lost 0 bases and 11 bases, there was a span of 13 bases. CDR1 and CDR2 from the germline V gene are GTSNPN and SVGIG (reference sequence). CDR3 length: 12 residues. CDR3 in amino acids: CAWSVLGGSQYF. CDR3 nucleotides: TGTGCCTGGAGTGTACTTGGGGGTTCGCAGTACTTC.

The chain is built from TRBV20-1 and TRBJ1-4, with TRBD1 matching over 8 bases. V gave up 2 bases and J gave up 8 bases; unmatched junction bases: 4. The CDR3 extends over 13 amino acids. Germline CDR1 and CDR2: DFQATT and SNEGSKA (reference sequence). CDR3 sequence: CSARQGAREKLFF. The DNA for the CDR3 is TGCAGTGCTAGACAGGGGGCAAGGGAAAAACTGTTTTTT.

This chain uses TRBV28 with TRBJ2-3; TRBD2 aligns across 7 bases. This CDR3 comprises 14 residues. V lost 8 bases and J lost 3; bases outside the gene matches: 8. Germline V gene data show CDR1 as MDHEN and CDR2 as SYDVKM. The CDR3 DNA sequence: TGTGCCAGCCACCCGGGACTACAGACAGATACGCAGTATTTT. Translated, it gives CASHPGLQTDTQYF. The variable domain in full, completed from reference TRBV28 and TRBJ2-3, reads DVKVTQSSRYLVKRTGEKVFLECVQDMDHENMFWYRQDPGLGLRLIYFSYDVKMKEKGDIPEGYSVSREKKERFSLILESASTNQTSMYLCASHPGLQTDTQYFGPGTRLTVL.

For the CDR3, the DNA is TGTGCCAGCAGCAAAGCGGGAGCAGATACGCAGTATTTT. This sequence encodes CASSKAGADTQYF. The chain carries TRBV14 and TRBJ2-3; 8 bases align to TRBD2. Looked up from germline, CDR1 is SGHDN and CDR2 is FVKESK. The J segment lost 4 bases and the V segment lost 5 bases, leaving 2 bases of the junction unmatched. The CDR3 is 13 residues long.

This chain connects TRBV4-1 to TRBJ2-1, with a tentative D call TRBD2 (6 bases). This CDR3 is 15 amino acids long. Germline V gene data show CDR1 as MGHRA and CDR2 as YSYEKL. Deletions cut 1 base from V and 7 bases from J, with 14 bases between. DNA of the CDR3: TGCGCCAGCAGCCAAGTGGCTAGCGAGCGGAATGAGCAGTTCTTC. The encoded protein is CASSQVASERNEQFF.

This clonotype has only a few counts. This chain's CDR3 is CASSQEGRTRYNGYTF. The CDR3 DNA reads as TGTGCCAGCAGCCAAGAGGGCAGGACCCGTTATAATGGCTACACCTTC. The V and J genes are TRBV14 and TRBJ1-2; D is ambiguous. Germline loops: CDR1 SGHDN, CDR2 FVKESK. The germline V and J ends were trimmed by 0 bases and 6 bases, with 17 bases remaining between them. CDR3 length equals 16 residues. The full variable domain, rest sourced from reference TRBV14 and TRBJ1-2, is EAGVTQFPSHSVIEKGQTVTLRCDPISGHDNLYWYRRVMGKEIKFLLHFVKESKQDESGMPNNRFLAERTGGTYSTLKVQPAELEDSGVYFCASSQEGRTRYNGYTFGSGTRLTVV.

This clonotype came up a few times. This chain links TRBV2 with TRBJ1-1; D call uncertain. The ends were cut back, 7 bases at V and 0 bases at J, with 15 bases in the middle. The CDR3 is 15 residues long. In germline, CDR1 is SNHLY, CDR2 FYNNEI. The DNA for the CDR3 is TGTGCCAGCAATAGAGATGGGCTCATGAACACTGAAGCTTTCTTT. This encodes CASNRDGLMNTEAFF.

V usage is TRBV11-2 and J usage is TRBJ2-3; no clear D. V lost 5 bases and J 2 bases, leaving 14 bases between the germline ends. This CDR3 is built from 15 residues. In germline, CDR1 is SGHAT, CDR2 FQNNGV. This CDR3 reads CASSAIPNNTDTQYF. As DNA, the CDR3 is TGTGCCAGCAGCGCCATACCTAACAACACAGATACGCAGTATTTT.

This clonotype occurred a few times. The chain links TRBV18 to TRBJ2-4; D not resolved. Trimming removed 4 bases from V and 2 bases from J, with 9 bases in between. This CDR3 has 14 amino acids. Per the germline V gene, CDR1 is KGHSH and CDR2 is LQKENI. CDR3 sequence: CASSRGGTKNIQYF. The CDR3 nucleotides are TGTGCCAGCTCACGCGGTGGGACCAAAAACATTCAGTACTTC.

The genes are TRBV7-6 and TRBJ2-5; 9 bases are shared with TRBD2. The CDR3 consists of 15 residues. The junction had 2 bases not matched to a gene; V was cut back by 2 bases and J by 1 base. The germline gives CDR1 SGHVS, CDR2 FNYEAQ. The CDR3 DNA follows: TGTGCCAGCAGCTTACTAGCGGGGTCCCAAGAGACCCAGTACTTC. Protein sequence: CASSLLAGSQETQYF.

This clonotype has more than one count but fewer than ten. This rearrangement joins TRBV29-1 to TRBJ1-1; no clear D gene. CDR1 is SQVTM and CDR2 is ANQGSEA in the germline V gene. V dropped 4 bases and J dropped 11 bases, with 20 bases sitting between them. CDR3 size: 13 residues. The CDR3 loop is CSVVLGSGYPAFF. CDR3 nucleotide sequence: TGCAGCGTTGTTCTCGGTTCGGGCTATCCGGCTTTCTTT.

This clonotype was counted only a few times. This chain joins TRBV30 and TRBJ2-1; 7 nucleotides match TRBD1. Germline CDR1 reads GTSNPN; CDR2 reads SVGIG (reference sequence). The trim removed 2 bases at V and 2 bases at J, leaving 3 bases unmatched. The CDR3 is 14 amino acids. DNA for the CDR3: TGTGCCTGGAGTATAGGGGGCGCCTACAATGAGCAGTTCTTC. Translation gives CAWSIGGAYNEQFF. The full variable domain, completed using reference TRBV30 and TRBJ2-1, is SQTIHQWPATLVQPVGSPLSLECTVEGTSNPNLYWYRQAAGRGLQLLFYSVGIGQISSEVPQNLSASRPQDRQFILSSKKLLLSDSGFYLCAWSIGGAYNEQFFGPGTRLTVL.

This clonotype showed up just a few times. This sequence joins TRBV29-1 and TRBJ1-1, with D tentatively TRBD1 (6 bases). The CDR3 extends over 13 amino acids. Germline CDR1 is SQVTM and CDR2 is ANQGSEA. Trimming took off 6 bases at V and 0 bases at J, with 11 bases between the two ends. CDR3 DNA: TGCAGCGTGGTACAGGGCATGAACACTGAAGCTTTCTTT. It specifies CSVVQGMNTEAFF.

The chain carries TRBV12-3 or TRBV12-4 and TRBJ2-2; tentatively, D is TRBD1 (6 bases). The CDR3 length is 14 residues. V lost 2 bases, J lost 7 bases, and 11 bases lay in between. The CDR3 DNA is TGTGCCAGCAGTTTAAGTAGGGGGAGCGGGGAGCTGTTTTTT. Protein product: CASSLSRGSGELFF.

This clonotype was seen only a few times. This chain links TRBV20-1 with TRBJ2-2; D is unresolved. This CDR3 spans 13 amino acids. CDR1 is DFQATT and CDR2 is SNEGSKA in the germline V gene (reference sequence). Trimming removed 6 bases from V and 3 bases from J, with 11 bases in between. The DNA of the CDR3 is TGCAGTGCCAAGTATCGGCACACCGGGGAGCTGTTTTTT. It codes for CSAKYRHTGELFF.

Many counts were recorded for this clonotype. The V call is TRBV7-8, the J call TRBJ2-1; D possibly matches TRBD1 or TRBD2 (5 bases each). The germline V gene encodes CDR1 SGHVS and CDR2 FQNEAQ. CDR3 length: 14 amino acids. With 3 bases removed from V and 9 bases from J, the gap between germline ends came to 15 bases. Here the CDR3 DNA reads TGTGCCAGCAGCTTTACGGGGCGGTCCGGTGAGCAGTTCTTC. Its translation is CASSFTGRSGEQFF. The variable domain in full, with the rest retrieved from reference TRBV7-8 and TRBJ2-1, is GAGVSQSPRYKVAKRGQDVALRCDPISGHVSLFWYQQALGQGPEFLTYFQNEAQLDKSGLPSDRFFAERPEGSVSTLKIQRTQQEDSAVYLCASSFTGRSGEQFFGPGTRLTVL.

On this clonotype: This may be a read error: a much more frequent sequence differs by one nucleotide. The chain combines TRBV7-8 with TRBJ2-5, with D maybe TRBD1 (5 bases). The CDR3 is made up of 13 amino acids. CDR1 is SGHVS, CDR2 FQNEAQ, per germline. The V end lost 1 base, the J end lost 6 bases, and 9 bases lay between the germline ends. CDR3 bases: TGTGCCAGCAGCTTAGTTAGGGGAAAGACCCAGTACTTC. As protein: CASSLVRGKTQYF.

The rearrangement joins TRBV29-1 to TRBJ2-5, with unresolved D. Per the germline V gene, CDR1 is SQVTM and CDR2 is ANQGSEA. V was clipped by 8 bases and J by 1 base, with 14 bases between them. The CDR3 covers 13 residues. The DNA for the CDR3 is TGCAGCTCTCGACTCAGATTCCAAGAGACCCAGTACTTC. This gives the protein CSSRLRFQETQYF.